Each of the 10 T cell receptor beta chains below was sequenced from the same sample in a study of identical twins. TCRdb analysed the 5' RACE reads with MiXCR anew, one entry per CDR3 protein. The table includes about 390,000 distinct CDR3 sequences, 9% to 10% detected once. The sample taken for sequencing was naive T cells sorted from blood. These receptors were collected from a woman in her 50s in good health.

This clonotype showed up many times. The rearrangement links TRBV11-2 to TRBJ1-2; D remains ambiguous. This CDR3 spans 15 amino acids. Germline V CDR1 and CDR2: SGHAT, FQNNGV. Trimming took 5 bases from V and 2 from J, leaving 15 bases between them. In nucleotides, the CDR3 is TGTGCCAGCAGCCAGCTTAGCTCCAAGAACTATGGCTACACCTTC. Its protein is CASSQLSSKNYGYTF.

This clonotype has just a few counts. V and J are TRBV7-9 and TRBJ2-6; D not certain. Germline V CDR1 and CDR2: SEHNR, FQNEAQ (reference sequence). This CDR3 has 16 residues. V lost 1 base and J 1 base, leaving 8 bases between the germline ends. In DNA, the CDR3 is TGTGCCAGCAGCTTAGGAGTCGCGTCTGGGGCCAACGTCCTGACTTTC. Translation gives CASSLGVASGANVLTF.

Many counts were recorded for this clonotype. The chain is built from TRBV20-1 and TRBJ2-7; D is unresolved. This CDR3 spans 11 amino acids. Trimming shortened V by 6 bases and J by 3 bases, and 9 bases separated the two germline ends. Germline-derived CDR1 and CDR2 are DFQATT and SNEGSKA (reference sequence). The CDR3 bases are TGCAGTGCCAAGGACCGCTACGAGCAGTACTTC. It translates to CSAKDRYEQYF.

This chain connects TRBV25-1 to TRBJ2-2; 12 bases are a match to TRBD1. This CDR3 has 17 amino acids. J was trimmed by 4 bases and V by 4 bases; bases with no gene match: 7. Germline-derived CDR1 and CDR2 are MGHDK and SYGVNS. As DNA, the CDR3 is TGTGCCAGCAGTGCCCCCGGGACAGGGGGCATCACCGGGGAGCTGTTTTTT. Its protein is CASSAPGTGGITGELFF.

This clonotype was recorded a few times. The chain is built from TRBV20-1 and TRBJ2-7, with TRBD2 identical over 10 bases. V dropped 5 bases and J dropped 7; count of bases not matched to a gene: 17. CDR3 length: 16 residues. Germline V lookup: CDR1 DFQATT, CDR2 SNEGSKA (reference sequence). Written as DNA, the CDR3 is TGCAGTGCTCGTAGGGGGGGAGCGGGAGGGCCTGGGGAGCAGTACTTC. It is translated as CSARRGGAGGPGEQYF.

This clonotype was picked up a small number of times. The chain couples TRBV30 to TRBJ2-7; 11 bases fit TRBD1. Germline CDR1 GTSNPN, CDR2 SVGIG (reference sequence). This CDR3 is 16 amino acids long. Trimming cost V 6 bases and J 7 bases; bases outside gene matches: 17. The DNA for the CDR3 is TGTGCCTGCTTCCACCGGACAGGGGGCAATAGGCGGGAGCAGTACTTC. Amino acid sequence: CACFHRTGGNRREQYF.

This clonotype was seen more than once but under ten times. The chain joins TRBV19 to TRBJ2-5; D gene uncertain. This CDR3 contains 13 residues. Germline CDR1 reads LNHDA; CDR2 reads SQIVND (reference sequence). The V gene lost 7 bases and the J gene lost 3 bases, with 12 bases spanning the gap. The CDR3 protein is CASTPRGEETQYF. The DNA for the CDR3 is TGTGCCAGTACCCCACGTGGGGAAGAGACCCAGTACTTC.

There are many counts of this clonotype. The CDR3 sequence is CASSLGTGQPQHF. The CDR3 bases are TGTGCCAGCAGCTTGGGGACGGGTCAGCCCCAGCATTTT. V gene TRBV5-6 combines with J gene TRBJ1-5, with D unclear. CDR3 length: 13 residues. V lost 0 bases and J lost 6, with 7 bases in between. Germline V gives CDR1 SGHDT, CDR2 YYEEEE.

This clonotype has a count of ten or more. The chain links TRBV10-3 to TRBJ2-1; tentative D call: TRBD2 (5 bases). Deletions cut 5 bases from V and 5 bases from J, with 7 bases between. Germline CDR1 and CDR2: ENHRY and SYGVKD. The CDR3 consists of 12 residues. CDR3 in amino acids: CAISLEDNEQFF. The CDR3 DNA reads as TGTGCCATCAGTTTGGAGGACAATGAGCAGTTCTTC.

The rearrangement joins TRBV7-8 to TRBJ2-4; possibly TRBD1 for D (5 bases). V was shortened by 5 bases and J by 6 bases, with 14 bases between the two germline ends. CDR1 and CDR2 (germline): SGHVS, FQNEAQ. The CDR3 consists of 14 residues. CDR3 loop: CASSTRQRPNIQYF. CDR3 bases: TGTGCCAGCAGCACAAGACAGAGACCAAACATTCAGTACTTC.